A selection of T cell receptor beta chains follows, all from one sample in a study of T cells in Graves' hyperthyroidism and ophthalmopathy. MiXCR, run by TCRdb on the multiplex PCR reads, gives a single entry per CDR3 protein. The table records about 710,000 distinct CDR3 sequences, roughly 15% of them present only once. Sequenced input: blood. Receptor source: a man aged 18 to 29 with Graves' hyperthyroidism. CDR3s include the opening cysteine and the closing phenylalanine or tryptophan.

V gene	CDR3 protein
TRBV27	CASSLRWDLTYEQYF
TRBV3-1	CASSSDFASNTGELFF
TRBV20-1	CSARPGLLGGYTF
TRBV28	CAIGVSYGYTF
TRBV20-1	CSAAGDLAEFYNEQFF
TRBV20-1	CSARDPPVKHQYF
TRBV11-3	CASSLRGPAYYGYTF
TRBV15	CATSRDVGDSEAFF
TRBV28	CASSFPHAGTTEAFF
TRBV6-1	CASSSTSGGVNEQFF
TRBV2	CASSMGPIQETQYF
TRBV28	CASSFPPGASQPQHF
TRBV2	CASSEMATATNQPQHF
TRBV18	CASQAGVSNTGELFF
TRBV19	CASSIASPGGPYEQYF
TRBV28	CASSSSGTGHEQCF
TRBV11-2	CASSISVREEDTQYF
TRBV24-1	CATSDIGQGFNTGELFF
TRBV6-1	CAIRRGIYGYTF
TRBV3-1	CASSPRTSGRNEQYF
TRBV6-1	CASNRWGTSGPVAQFF
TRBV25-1	CASSPTGGGRAAEAFF
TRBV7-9	CASSLGREGSNEQFF
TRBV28	CASSLSIPGVEAFF
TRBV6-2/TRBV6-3	CASSPNWDRENQPQHF
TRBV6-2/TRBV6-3	CASSYRLLAKSSYEQYF
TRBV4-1	CASSQVLRQGRPYGYTF
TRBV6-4	CASSDSGIGELFF
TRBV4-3	CASSQGRLAGVGEQYF
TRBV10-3	CAISATSRGYEQYF
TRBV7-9	CASSLEHSSYNEQFF
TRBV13	CASSQRTGGYQETQYF
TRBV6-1	CATQGSPNGGELFF
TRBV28	CASSGSPDHTQYF
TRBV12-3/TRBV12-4	CASRKRTEPNEKLFF
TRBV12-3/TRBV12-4	CASRIRGNEQFF
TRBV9	CASSVGLAVTKVTDTQYF
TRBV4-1	CASSQVDRDTDTQYF
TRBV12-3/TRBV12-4	CASGLRTRGLSSGNTIYF
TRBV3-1	CASSQGGLAGQETQYF
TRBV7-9	CASSLGDPQFF
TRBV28	CASSTGQGAYERYF
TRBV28	CASSFWREGRNEQFF
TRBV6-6	CASSYTAGGLETQYF
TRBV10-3	CAISGPRSGGPSYNEQFF